The T cell receptor (beta chain) described here comes from a study of cytomegalovirus exposure and HLA in healthy donors. Study summary: The Caucasian-associated ancestry cluster held roughly 84% of a few hundred genotyped donors. Study-wide results and caveats: A later analysis linked roughly 17,000 TCR beta sequences to HLA alleles at 0.05 false discovery rate. Beyond CMV serostatus, there was no information to go on about immune exposure. Associated with cytomegalovirus, according to the listing, were 164 TCR beta chains.

This clone came up once. Its antigen is not known. Primers: 60 Vbeta forward and 13 Jbeta reverse. The method was immunoSEQ multiplex PCR; TCRdb's version includes in-frame clones alone and lacks a portion of them. The table includes 150,000 to 200,000 clones, around 80% detected once. Germline V gene data show CDR1 as MNHNY and CDR2 as SVGAGI (reference sequence). This CDR3 is built from 14 residues. Between the trimmed V and J ends, which lost 5 bases and 0 bases, there was a span of 9 bases. Material for sequencing was PBMCs. This chain uses TRBV6-6 with TRBJ2-3, with D tentatively TRBD1 (5 bases). This receptor was obtained from a woman between 25 and 40 years old in good health and CMV-seropositive. CDR3 sequence: CASSPGISTDTQYF. The CDR3 DNA is TGTGCCAGCAGTCCAGGGATTAGCACAGATACGCAGTATTTT.